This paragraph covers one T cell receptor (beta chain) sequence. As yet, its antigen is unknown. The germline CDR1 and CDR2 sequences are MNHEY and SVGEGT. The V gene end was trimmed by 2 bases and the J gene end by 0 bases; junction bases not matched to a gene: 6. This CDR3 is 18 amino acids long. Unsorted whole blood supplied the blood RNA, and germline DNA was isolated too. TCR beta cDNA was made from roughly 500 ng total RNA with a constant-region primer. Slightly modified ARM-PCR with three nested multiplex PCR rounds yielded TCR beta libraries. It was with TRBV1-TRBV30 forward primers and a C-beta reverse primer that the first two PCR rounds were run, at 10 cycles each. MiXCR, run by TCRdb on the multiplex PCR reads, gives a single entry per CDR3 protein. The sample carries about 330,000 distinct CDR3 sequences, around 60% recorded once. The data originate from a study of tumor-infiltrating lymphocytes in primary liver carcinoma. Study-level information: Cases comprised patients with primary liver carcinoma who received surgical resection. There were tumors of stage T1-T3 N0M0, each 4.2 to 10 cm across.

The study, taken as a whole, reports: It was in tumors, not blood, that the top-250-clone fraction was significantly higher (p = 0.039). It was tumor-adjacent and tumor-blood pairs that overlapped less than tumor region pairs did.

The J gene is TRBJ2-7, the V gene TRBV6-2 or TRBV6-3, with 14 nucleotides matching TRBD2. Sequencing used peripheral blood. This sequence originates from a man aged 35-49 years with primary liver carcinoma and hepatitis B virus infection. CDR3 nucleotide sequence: TGTGCCAGCAGTTACCACGGGACTAGCGGGGGAAGCTCCTACGAGCAGTACTTC. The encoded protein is CASSYHGTSGGSSYEQYF.